The 31 T cell receptor beta chains below all came from one sample that was sequenced in a study of blood T cell repertoires in COVID-19. Repertoires were generated with immunoSEQ multiplex PCR, while TCRdb's copy carries only in-frame clones and drops some. This sample has approximately 170,000 clones, with approximately 90% found just once. The specimen sequenced was peripheral blood. Every receptor here comes from a man younger than 30 with COVID-19, enrolled during active disease.

The CDR3 region has the DNA TGTGCCAGCAGCTTAGTGATAGGGGGTGGTACTGAAGCTTTCTTT. Protein: CASSLVIGGGTEAFF. The chain joins TRBV11-2 to TRBJ1-1, with TRBD1 as a possible D gene (6 bases). V gave up 1 base and J gave up 5 bases, with 14 bases separating them. This CDR3 has 15 residues. CDR1 SGHAT and CDR2 FQNNGV come from the germline V gene.

This chain uses TRBV7-8 with TRBJ2-3, with 7 nucleotides matching TRBD1. This CDR3 contains 14 residues. Germline V gives CDR1 SGHVS, CDR2 FQNEAQ. The junction had 5 bases not matched to a gene; V was cut back by 4 bases and J by 4 bases. CDR3 sequence (DNA): TGTGCCAGCAGCTCCAGACAGGGCCCAGATACGCAGTATTTT. It is translated as CASSSRQGPDTQYF.

The chain has TRBV9 and TRBJ2-4; no definite D call. CDR1 SGDLS and CDR2 YYNGEE come from the germline V gene. The CDR3 is made up of 14 amino acids. V lost 4 bases to trimming and J lost 0 bases, with 8 bases between them. Here the CDR3 reads CASSPFGAKNIQYF. DNA of the CDR3: TGTGCCAGCAGCCCGTTCGGAGCCAAAAACATTCAGTACTTC. Filled out from reference TRBV9 and TRBJ2-4, the complete variable domain reads DSGVTQTPKHLITATGQRVTLRCSPRSGDLSVYWYQQSLDQGLQFLIQYYNGEERAKGNILERFSAQQFPDLHSELNLSSLELGDSALYFCASSPFGAKNIQYFGAGTRLSVL.

The V gene is TRBV9, the J gene TRBJ1-2; no clear D. The germline V and J ends were trimmed by 4 bases and 3 bases, with 10 bases remaining between them. The germline V gene encodes CDR1 SGDLS and CDR2 YYNGEE. The CDR3 consists of 13 residues. For the CDR3, the DNA is TGTGCCAGCAGCCCTCGGGTTGACTATGGCTACACCTTC. This codes for CASSPRVDYGYTF.

The V call is TRBV11-3, the J call TRBJ2-1; 7 positions agree with TRBD2. The CDR3 totals 15 residues. Germline V gives CDR1 SGHNT, CDR2 YENEEA. V was pared by 2 bases and J by 3 bases, with 4 bases of the junction left unmatched. As DNA, the CDR3 is TGTGCCAGCAGCTTACGTCTAGCGGTCTACAATGAGCAGTTCTTC. Translating gives CASSLRLAVYNEQFF. The whole variable domain, remainder taken from reference TRBV11-3 and TRBJ2-1, is EAGVVQSPRYKIIEKKQPVAFWCNPISGHNTLYWYLQNLGQGPELLIRYENEEAVDDSQLPKDRFSAERLKGVDSTLKIQPAELGDSAVYLCASSLRLAVYNEQFFGPGTRLTVL.

This chain connects TRBV27 to TRBJ1-1; D possibly corresponds to TRBD1 (5 bases). This CDR3 is 13 amino acids long. V lost 3 bases and J lost 8, with 13 bases in between. Germline CDR1 is MNHEY and CDR2 is SMNVEV (reference sequence). The CDR3 DNA is TGTGCCAGCAGTTTTGGCTCAGGGCGGGAAGCTTTCTTT. Translated: CASSFGSGREAFF.

The rearrangement uses TRBV12-3 or TRBV12-4 and TRBJ1-1; D gene uncertain. V shed 5 bases and J shed 3 bases, with 10 bases lying between them. The CDR3 runs to 13 residues. Here the CDR3 reads CASSPEGDTEAFF. The CDR3 DNA reads TGTGCCAGCAGTCCGGAGGGAGACACTGAAGCTTTCTTT.

The V gene is TRBV19, the J gene TRBJ1-1, with TRBD1 identical over 7 bases. The germline V gene encodes CDR1 LNHDA and CDR2 SQIVND (reference sequence). The CDR3 spans 13 residues. J lost 3 bases, V lost 4 bases, and 2 bases had no gene match. The CDR3 reads CASSTDRDTEAFF. As DNA, the CDR3 is TGTGCCAGTAGTACAGACAGGGACACTGAAGCTTTCTTT.

The chain joins TRBV4-2 to TRBJ1-5, with a tentative D call TRBD1 (5 bases). The CDR3 covers 16 residues. The V end was cut by 0 bases, the J end by 4 bases, with 13 bases between. The germline V gene encodes CDR1 LGHNA and CDR2 YNFKEQ. For the CDR3, the DNA is TGTGCCAGCAGCCAAGATCCAGGGTGGCAAAATCAGCCCCAGCATTTT. Its protein is CASSQDPGWQNQPQHF.

This chain links TRBV6-6 with TRBJ1-1; tentatively, D is TRBD1 (6 bases). The germline V gene has CDR1 MNHNY and CDR2 SVGAGI (reference sequence). The V and J ends lost 4 bases and 7 bases respectively, with 13 bases between them. CDR3 size: 13 residues. The chain's CDR3 is CASSFGQFNEAFF. In DNA, the CDR3 is TGTGCCAGCAGTTTCGGACAGTTTAATGAAGCTTTCTTT.

V and J are TRBV18 and TRBJ1-1; 10 nucleotides agree with TRBD1. With V trimmed by 0 bases and J by 3 bases, 4 bases remained unmatched. Germline assignment: CDR1 KGHSH and CDR2 LQKENI. The CDR3 has 16 amino acids. CDR3 sequence reads: CASSPPAGTGDTEAFF. Here the CDR3 DNA reads TGTGCCAGCTCACCACCAGCTGGGACAGGGGACACTGAAGCTTTCTTT.

This clone appeared many times. This chain joins TRBV14 and TRBJ2-7; 11 nucleotides agree with TRBD1. The germline gives CDR1 SGHDN, CDR2 FVKESK. The CDR3 has 13 amino acids. V was clipped by 2 bases and J by 11 bases; unmatched bases: 5. CDR3 in DNA: TGTGCCAGCAGCCAATCTCGGGACAGGGGGAAGTACTTC. Its translation is CASSQSRDRGKYF.

The V gene is TRBV10-3, the J gene TRBJ2-1, with 10 nucleotides matching TRBD2. CDR3 size: 13 residues. V dropped 6 bases and J dropped 6; count of bases not matched to a gene: 2. Germline V gene lookup returns CDR1 ENHRY and CDR2 SYGVKD. CDR3 nucleotides: TGTGCCATCAGGGCTAGCGGGAGCAATGAGCAGTTCTTC. Residues: CAIRASGSNEQFF.

The chain uses TRBV5-1 and TRBJ2-7, with 9 bases aligning to TRBD1. The CDR3 spans 15 residues. The germline V gene encodes CDR1 SGHRS and CDR2 YFSETQ. The V gene end was trimmed by 0 bases and the J gene end by 3 bases; junction bases not matched to a gene: 4. The DNA of the CDR3 is TGCGCCAGCAGCTTGGGGGACAGGGATAACTACGAGCAGTACTTC. It translates to CASSLGDRDNYEQYF.

This chain uses TRBV28 with TRBJ2-7; 12 bases are a match to TRBD2. The V gene's germline CDR1 is MDHEN and CDR2 SYDVKM. The V segment lost 4 bases and the J segment 11 bases; nucleotides outside the gene matches: 6. This CDR3 spans 13 amino acids. CDR3 sequence reads: CASSSALAGGEYF. CDR3 in DNA: TGTGCCAGCAGTTCGGCCCTAGCGGGAGGGGAGTACTTC.

This clone was counted once. The genes are TRBV6-5 and TRBJ1-3; 7 bases are shared with TRBD1. The CDR3 is made up of 15 amino acids. Trimming took 8 bases from V and 0 from J; bases not matched to a gene: 7. Germline V CDR1 and CDR2: MNHEY, SVGAGI. The CDR3 nucleotides are TGTGCCAGCTTGCGACAGGGTAACTCTGGAAACACCATATATTTT. Protein: CASLRQGNSGNTIYF.

The chain combines TRBV7-9 with TRBJ2-1, with D perhaps TRBD2 (5 bases). The CDR3 runs 14 residues. The germline V and J ends were trimmed by 2 bases and 7 bases, with 12 bases remaining between them. Germline CDR1 SEHNR, CDR2 FQNEAQ (reference sequence). The CDR3 region is CASSLSGRANEQFF. The CDR3 DNA sequence: TGTGCCAGCAGCTTATCTGGGCGGGCTAATGAGCAGTTCTTC.

In DNA, the CDR3 is TGTGCCAGCATCGCCGGCGGGGAAGGCGAGCAGTACTTC. It translates to CASIAGGEGEQYF. This chain joins TRBV9 and TRBJ2-7, with a possible D match to TRBD2 (6 bases). The CDR3 sequence is 13 residues long. Looked up from germline, CDR1 is SGDLS and CDR2 is YYNGEE. With 6 bases removed from V and 6 bases from J, the gap between germline ends came to 16 bases.

V and J are TRBV30 and TRBJ2-7, with TRBD2 identical over 8 bases. V lost 2 bases to trimming and J lost 2 bases; unmatched junction nucleotides: 8. Germline-derived CDR1 and CDR2 are GTSNPN and SVGIG (reference sequence). This CDR3 has 15 residues. The CDR3 coding sequence is TGTGCCTGGAGTCTTCGCCGGGGGGGCGCCTACGAGCAGTACTTC. Residues: CAWSLRRGGAYEQYF.

The rearrangement uses TRBV25-1 and TRBJ2-1; the match to TRBD2 covers 13 bases. CDR1 is MGHDK and CDR2 is SYGVNS in the germline V gene. The CDR3 spans 14 residues. V shed 6 bases, J shed 7 bases, and the junction held 3 bases outside the gene matches. The CDR3: CASRRLAGGNEQFF. The CDR3 bases are TGTGCCAGCAGGAGACTAGCGGGAGGAAATGAGCAGTTCTTC.

The V and J genes are TRBV27 and TRBJ2-3; 11 positions agree with TRBD2. CDR3 length: 16 amino acids. The V gene end was trimmed by 4 bases and the J gene end by 6 bases; junction bases not matched to a gene: 9. CDR1 is MNHEY, CDR2 SMNVEV, per germline (reference sequence). CDR3 coding DNA: TGTGCCAGCAGTTCGGGACTAGCGGCCCTCCGTGATACGCAGTATTTT. This encodes CASSSGLAALRDTQYF.

The V and J genes are TRBV9 and TRBJ1-3, with D hard to call. V lost 10 bases, J lost 7 bases, and 9 bases lay in between. Germline values: CDR1 SGDLS, CDR2 YYNGEE. The CDR3 totals 10 residues. CDR3 amino acids: CAHLRNTIYF. CDR3 nucleotides: TGTGCCCACCTACGGAACACCATATATTTT.

The chain couples TRBV11-2 to TRBJ1-2; no definite D call. Trimming removed 5 bases from V and 2 bases from J, with 6 bases in between. The germline V gene has CDR1 SGHAT and CDR2 FQNNGV. This CDR3 has 12 amino acids. Written as DNA, the CDR3 is TGTGCCAGCAGCGACGGGAACTATGGCTACACCTTC. Encoded protein: CASSDGNYGYTF.

This clone was counted a single time. The V and J genes are TRBV3-1 (or the pseudogene TRBV3-2) and TRBJ1-6; no reliable D call. Between the trimmed V and J ends, which lost 1 base and 7 bases, there was a span of 5 bases. Per germline, CDR1 LGHDT and CDR2 YNNKEL (reference sequence). The CDR3 is made up of 13 amino acids. This CDR3 reads CASSQVRNSPLHF. CDR3 DNA: TGTGCCAGCAGCCAAGTGAGGAATTCACCCCTCCACTTT.

The table lists this clone with a few counts. V and J are TRBV18 and TRBJ2-6; D call uncertain. CDR1 and CDR2 from the germline V gene are KGHSH and LQKENI. With 0 bases removed from V and 0 bases from J, the gap between germline ends came to 3 bases. CDR3 length equals 15 residues. The DNA for the CDR3 is TGTGCCAGCTCACCACCCTCCTCTGGGGCCAACGTCCTGACTTTC. Encoded protein: CASSPPSSGANVLTF. Full variable domain (missing parts from reference TRBV18 and TRBJ2-6): NAGVMQNPRHLVRRRGQEARLRCSPMKGHSHVYWYRQLPEEGLKFMVYLQKENIIDESGMPKERFSAEFPKEGPSILRIQQVVRGDSAAYFCASSPPSSGANVLTFGAGSRLTVL.

This chain uses TRBV28 with TRBJ2-3; a possible D gene is TRBD2 (7 bases). The CDR3 totals 16 residues. The V gene lost 0 bases and the J gene lost 0 bases, with 10 bases spanning the gap. Looked up from germline, CDR1 is MDHEN and CDR2 is SYDVKM. CDR3 DNA: TGTGCCAGCAGTTTATGGGCGGGGGCTAGCACAGATACGCAGTATTTT. Amino acid sequence: CASSLWAGASTDTQYF.

This rearrangement joins TRBV28 to TRBJ2-7, with a weak D call TRBD1 (6 bases). CDR3 length equals 15 residues. V was pared by 5 bases and J by 0 bases, with 14 bases between. Germline-derived CDR1 and CDR2 are MDHEN and SYDVKM. Here the CDR3 DNA reads TGTGCCAGCAGTACCAACAGGGAACCCTCCTACGAGCAGTACTTC. The encoded protein is CASSTNREPSYEQYF.

In DNA form, the CDR3 reads TGTGCCAGTAGTGTTCTCCGGGACACCGGGGAGCTGTTTTTT. This translates into CASSVLRDTGELFF. V gene TRBV19 combines with J gene TRBJ2-2, with D hard to call. Trimming took off 5 bases at V and 3 bases at J, with 10 bases between the two ends. The V gene's germline CDR1 is LNHDA and CDR2 SQIVND (reference sequence). The CDR3 sequence is 14 residues long.

This chain uses TRBV19 with TRBJ2-2; D is possibly TRBD1 (6 bases). Germline CDR1 reads LNHDA; CDR2 reads SQIVND (reference sequence). CDR3 length: 17 amino acids. V lost 5 bases and J lost 2, with 18 bases in between. This CDR3 reads CASSDPWDTSNTGELFF. For the CDR3, the DNA is TGTGCCAGTAGTGATCCGTGGGACACCTCAAACACCGGGGAGCTGTTTTTT.

The chain carries TRBV3-1 (or the pseudogene TRBV3-2) and TRBJ2-7, with TRBD2 as a possible D gene (5 bases). The ends were cut back, 1 base at V and 3 bases at J, with 10 bases in the middle. CDR1 and CDR2 from the germline V gene are LGHDT and YNNKEL (reference sequence). The CDR3 is 14 residues long. CDR3 loop: CASSQGLGLYEQYF. For the CDR3, the DNA is TGTGCCAGCAGCCAAGGCCTCGGACTCTACGAGCAGTACTTC.

This chain joins TRBV6-2 or TRBV6-3 and TRBJ2-7; TRBD2 matches 11 bases. CDR1 and CDR2 from the germline V gene are MNHEY and SVGEGT. CDR3 length: 15 residues. Trimming removed 6 bases from V and 1 base from J; junction bases left unmatched: 5. DNA for the CDR3: TGTGCCAGCAGCTTTACTAGCGGGAGTTCCTACGAGCAGTACTTC. Protein sequence: CASSFTSGSSYEQYF.